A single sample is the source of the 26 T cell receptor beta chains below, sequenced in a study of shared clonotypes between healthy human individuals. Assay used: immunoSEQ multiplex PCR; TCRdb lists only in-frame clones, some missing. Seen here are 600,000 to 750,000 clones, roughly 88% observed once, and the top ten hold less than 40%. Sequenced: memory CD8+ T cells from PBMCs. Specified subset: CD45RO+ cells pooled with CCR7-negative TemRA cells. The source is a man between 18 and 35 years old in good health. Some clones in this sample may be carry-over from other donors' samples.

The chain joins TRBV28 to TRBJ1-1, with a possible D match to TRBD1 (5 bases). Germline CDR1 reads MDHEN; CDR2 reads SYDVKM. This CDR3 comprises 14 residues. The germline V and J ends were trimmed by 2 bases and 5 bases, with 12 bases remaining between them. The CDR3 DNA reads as TGTGCCAGCAGTTTAAGCAGGGTCGGAACTGAAGCTTTCTTT. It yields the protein CASSLSRVGTEAFF.

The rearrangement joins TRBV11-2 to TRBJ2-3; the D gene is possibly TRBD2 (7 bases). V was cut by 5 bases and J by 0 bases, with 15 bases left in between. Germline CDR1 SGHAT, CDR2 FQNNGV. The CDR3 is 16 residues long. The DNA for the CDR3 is TGTGCCAGCAGCGACTCGAAGGGGGGGAGCACAGATACGCAGTATTTT. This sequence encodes CASSDSKGGSTDTQYF.

In DNA form, the CDR3 reads TGTGCCAGCAAGAAGTGGGATAATGAGCAGTTCTTC. It is translated as CASKKWDNEQFF. V gene TRBV27 combines with J gene TRBJ2-1; D not resolved. CDR1 MNHEY and CDR2 SMNVEV come from the germline V gene (reference sequence). The CDR3 runs to 12 residues. V shed 7 bases and J shed 7 bases, with 11 bases lying between them.

The DNA for the CDR3 is TGTGCCAGCAGCGGCGGAACAGATACGCAGTATTTT. Translating gives CASSGGTDTQYF. The gene calls are TRBV5-4 and TRBJ2-3; no clear D gene. CDR1 is SGHNT and CDR2 is YYREEE in the germline V gene (reference sequence). Trimming took 4 bases from V and 3 from J, leaving 6 bases between them. The CDR3 consists of 12 residues.

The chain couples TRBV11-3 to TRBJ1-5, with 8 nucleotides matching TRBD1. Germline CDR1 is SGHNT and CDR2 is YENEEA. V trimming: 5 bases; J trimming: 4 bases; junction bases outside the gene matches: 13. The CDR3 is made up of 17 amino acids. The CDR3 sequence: CASSRQGRIRSNQPQHF. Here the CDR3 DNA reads TGTGCCAGCAGCCGACAGGGGAGGATACGATCGAATCAGCCCCAGCATTTT. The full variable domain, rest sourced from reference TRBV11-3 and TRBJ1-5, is EAGVVQSPRYKIIEKKQPVAFWCNPISGHNTLYWYLQNLGQGPELLIRYENEEAVDDSQLPKDRFSAERLKGVDSTLKIQPAELGDSAVYLCASSRQGRIRSNQPQHFGDGTRLSIL.

CDR3 nucleotides: TGTGCCAGCAAAAGAGAGCAGGGGGTAGATGAAAAACTGTTTTTT. Translating it yields CASKREQGVDEKLFF. The chain links TRBV27 to TRBJ1-4, with 7 bases aligning to TRBD1. V was clipped by 7 bases and J by 6 bases; unmatched bases: 11. This CDR3 spans 15 amino acids. The germline gives CDR1 MNHEY, CDR2 SMNVEV (reference sequence).

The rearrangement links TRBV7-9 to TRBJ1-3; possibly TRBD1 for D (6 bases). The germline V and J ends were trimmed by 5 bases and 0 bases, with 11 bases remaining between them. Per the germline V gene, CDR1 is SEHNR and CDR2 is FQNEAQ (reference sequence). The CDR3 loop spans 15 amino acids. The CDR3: CASSPGQLSGNTIYF. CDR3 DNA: TGTGCCAGCAGCCCGGGACAACTCTCTGGAAACACCATATATTTT.

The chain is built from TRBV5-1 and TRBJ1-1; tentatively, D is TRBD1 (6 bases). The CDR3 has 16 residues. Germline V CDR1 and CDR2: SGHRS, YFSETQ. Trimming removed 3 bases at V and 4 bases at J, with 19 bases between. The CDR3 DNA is TGCGCCAGCAGCTACCTAAGGGGGGGTGTGAGCACTGAAGCTTTCTTT. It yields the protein CASSYLRGGVSTEAFF.

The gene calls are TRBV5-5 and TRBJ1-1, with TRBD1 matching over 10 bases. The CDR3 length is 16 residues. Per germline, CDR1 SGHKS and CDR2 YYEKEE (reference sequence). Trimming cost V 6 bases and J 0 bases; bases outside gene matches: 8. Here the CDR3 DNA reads TGTGCCAGCACCCCGAGAGGACAGGGGGTGAACACTGAAGCTTTCTTT. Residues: CASTPRGQGVNTEAFF.

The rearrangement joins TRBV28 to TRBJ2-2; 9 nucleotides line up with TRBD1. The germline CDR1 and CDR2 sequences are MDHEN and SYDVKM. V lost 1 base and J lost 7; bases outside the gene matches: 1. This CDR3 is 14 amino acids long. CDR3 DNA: TGTGCCAGCAGTTTATACAGGGGGCTCGGGGAGCTGTTTTTT. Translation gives CASSLYRGLGELFF.

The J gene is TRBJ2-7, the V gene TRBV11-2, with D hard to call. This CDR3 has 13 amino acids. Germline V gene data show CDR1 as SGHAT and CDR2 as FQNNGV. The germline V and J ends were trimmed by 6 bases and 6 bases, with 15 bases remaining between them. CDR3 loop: CASRLLPRTEQYF. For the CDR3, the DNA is TGTGCCAGCAGACTATTGCCGAGGACCGAGCAGTACTTC.

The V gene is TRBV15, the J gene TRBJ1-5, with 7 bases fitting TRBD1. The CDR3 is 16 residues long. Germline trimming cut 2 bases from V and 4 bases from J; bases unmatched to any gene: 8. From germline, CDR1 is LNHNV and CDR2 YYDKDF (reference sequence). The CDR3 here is CATSRNRQGGNQPQHF. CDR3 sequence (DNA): TGTGCCACCAGCAGAAACCGACAGGGAGGTAATCAGCCCCAGCATTTT.

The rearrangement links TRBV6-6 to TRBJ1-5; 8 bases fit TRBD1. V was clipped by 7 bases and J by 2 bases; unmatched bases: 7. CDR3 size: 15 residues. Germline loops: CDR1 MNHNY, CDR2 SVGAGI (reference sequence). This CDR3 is CASTPTGEGNQPQHF. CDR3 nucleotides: TGTGCCAGCACCCCGACAGGGGAGGGCAATCAGCCCCAGCATTTT.

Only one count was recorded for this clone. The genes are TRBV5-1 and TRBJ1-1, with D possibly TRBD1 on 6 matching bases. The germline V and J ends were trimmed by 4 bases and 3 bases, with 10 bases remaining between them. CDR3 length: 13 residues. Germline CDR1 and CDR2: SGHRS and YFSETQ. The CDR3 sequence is CASSAQGHTEAFF. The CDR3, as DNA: TGCGCCAGCAGCGCCCAGGGGCACACTGAAGCTTTCTTT.

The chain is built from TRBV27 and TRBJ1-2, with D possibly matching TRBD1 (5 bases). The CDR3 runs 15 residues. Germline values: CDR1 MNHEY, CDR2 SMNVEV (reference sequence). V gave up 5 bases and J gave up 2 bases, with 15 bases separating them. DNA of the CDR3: TGTGCCAGCAGTCCCCTGGGACGGGTAAACTATGGCTACACCTTC. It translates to CASSPLGRVNYGYTF.

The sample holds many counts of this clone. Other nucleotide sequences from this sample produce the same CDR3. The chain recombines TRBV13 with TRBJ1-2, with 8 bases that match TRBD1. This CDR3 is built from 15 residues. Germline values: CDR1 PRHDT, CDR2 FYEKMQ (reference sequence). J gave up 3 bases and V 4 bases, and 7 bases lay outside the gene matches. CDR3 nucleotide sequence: TGTGCCAGCAGCTCGCAGGGGGCGCGGCACTATGGCTACACCTTC. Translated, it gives CASSSQGARHYGYTF.

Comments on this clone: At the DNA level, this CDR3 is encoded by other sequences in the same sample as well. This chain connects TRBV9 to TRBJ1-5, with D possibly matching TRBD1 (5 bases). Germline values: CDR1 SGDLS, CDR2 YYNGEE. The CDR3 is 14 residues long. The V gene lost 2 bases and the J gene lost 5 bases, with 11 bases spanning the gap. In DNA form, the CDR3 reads TGTGCCAGCAGCGTCGGGGTGGGGGATCAGCCCCAGCATTTT. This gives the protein CASSVGVGDQPQHF.

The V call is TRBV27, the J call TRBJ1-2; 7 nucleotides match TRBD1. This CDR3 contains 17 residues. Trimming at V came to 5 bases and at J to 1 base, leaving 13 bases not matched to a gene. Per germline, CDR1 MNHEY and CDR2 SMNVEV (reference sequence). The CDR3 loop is CASSPEGWQGVNYGYTF. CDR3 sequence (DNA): TGTGCCAGCAGTCCGGAGGGGTGGCAGGGGGTTAACTATGGCTACACCTTC.

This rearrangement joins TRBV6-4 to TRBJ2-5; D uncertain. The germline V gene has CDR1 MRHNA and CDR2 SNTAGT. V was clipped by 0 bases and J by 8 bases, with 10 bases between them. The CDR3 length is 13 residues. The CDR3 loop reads CASSDSLGGTQYF. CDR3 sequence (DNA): TGTGCCAGCAGTGACTCGCTTGGTGGCACCCAGTACTTC.

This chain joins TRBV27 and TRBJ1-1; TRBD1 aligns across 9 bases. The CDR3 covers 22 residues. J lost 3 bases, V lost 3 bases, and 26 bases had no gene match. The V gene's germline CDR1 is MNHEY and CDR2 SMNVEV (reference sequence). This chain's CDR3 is CASSFRGPGTGIGVGGDTEAFF. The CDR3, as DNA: TGTGCCAGCAGTTTCAGGGGTCCCGGGACAGGGATCGGGGTAGGAGGCGACACTGAAGCTTTCTTT.

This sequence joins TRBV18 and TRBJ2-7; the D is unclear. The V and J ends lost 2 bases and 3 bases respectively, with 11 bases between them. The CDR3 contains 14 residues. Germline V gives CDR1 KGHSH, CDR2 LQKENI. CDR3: CASSPVETYYEQYF. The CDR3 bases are TGTGCCAGCTCACCAGTGGAGACATACTACGAGCAGTACTTC. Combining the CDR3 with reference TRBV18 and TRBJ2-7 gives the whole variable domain NAGVMQNPRHLVRRRGQEARLRCSPMKGHSHVYWYRQLPEEGLKFMVYLQKENIIDESGMPKERFSAEFPKEGPSILRIQQVVRGDSAAYFCASSPVETYYEQYFGPGTRLTVT.

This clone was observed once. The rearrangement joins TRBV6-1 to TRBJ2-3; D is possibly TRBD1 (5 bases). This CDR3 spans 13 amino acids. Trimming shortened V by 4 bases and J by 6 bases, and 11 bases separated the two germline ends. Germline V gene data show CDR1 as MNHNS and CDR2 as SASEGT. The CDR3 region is CASSVRVRDTQYF. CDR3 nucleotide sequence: TGTGCCAGCAGTGTCAGGGTTAGGGATACGCAGTATTTT.

In DNA, the CDR3 is TGTGCCACCACCCTACGAGGGGGGCCCCAAGAGACCCAGTACTTC. Protein product: CATTLRGGPQETQYF. The V call is TRBV15, the J call TRBJ2-5; D possibly matches TRBD1 or TRBD2 (6 bases each). Trimming pared 7 bases from V and 1 base from J, leaving 16 bases between. The CDR3 is made up of 15 amino acids. Germline V gene data show CDR1 as LNHNV and CDR2 as YYDKDF (reference sequence).

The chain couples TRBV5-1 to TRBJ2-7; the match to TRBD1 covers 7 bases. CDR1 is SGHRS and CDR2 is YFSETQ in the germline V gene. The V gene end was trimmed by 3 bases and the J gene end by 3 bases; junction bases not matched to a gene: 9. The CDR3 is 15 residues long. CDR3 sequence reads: CASSSQTGSRYEQYF. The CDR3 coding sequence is TGCGCCAGCAGCTCGCAGACAGGGAGTCGCTACGAGCAGTACTTC.

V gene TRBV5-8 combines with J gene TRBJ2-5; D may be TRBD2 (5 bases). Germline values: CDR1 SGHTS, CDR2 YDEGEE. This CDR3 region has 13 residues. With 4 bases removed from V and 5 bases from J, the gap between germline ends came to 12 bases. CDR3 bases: TGTGCCAGCAGCCCTTTAGCGAGGGAGACCCAGTACTTC. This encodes CASSPLARETQYF.

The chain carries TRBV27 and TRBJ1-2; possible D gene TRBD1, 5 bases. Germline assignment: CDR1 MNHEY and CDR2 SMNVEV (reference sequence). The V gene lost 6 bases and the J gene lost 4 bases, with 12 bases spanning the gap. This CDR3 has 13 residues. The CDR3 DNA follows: TGTGCCAGCAGCCCGGGACCGCCCTATGGCTACACCTTC. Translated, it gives CASSPGPPYGYTF.